The T cell receptor beta chain described here comes from a study of control samples from healthy donors and cancer patients. V dropped 3 bases and J dropped 6 bases, with 32 bases sitting between them. CDR1 is SGHKS and CDR2 is YYEKEE in the germline V gene (reference sequence). The CDR3 is 20 amino acids. Libraries were prepared by immunoSEQ multiplex PCR; TCRdb keeps only in-frame clonotypes and omits some of them. The sample comprises about 120,000 clones, about nine tenths of which are singletons, and 7.8% rests with the top ten. Sequenced sample: blood. The source is a young woman in good health. The chain has TRBV5-5 and TRBJ2-3, with D possibly matching TRBD1 (6 bases). The CDR3 spells CASSYTTMTVVGGLVDTQYF. The CDR3 DNA sequence: TGTGCCAGCAGCTACACTACTATGACAGTCGTTGGGGGCCTGGTTGATACGCAGTATTTT.